Presented here are 17 T cell receptor beta chains from one specimen sequenced in a study of blood T cells in healthy people across ages. A second PCR of about 6 to 11 cycles used a sample-barcoded 5' primer and a J-beta primer mix. TCRdb itself ran the 5' RACE reads through MiXCR, one entry per CDR3 protein. This table holds about 1.8 million distinct CDR3 sequences, about 50% found once. Sequenced input: blood. These receptors came from a woman in her forties in good health.

The rearrangement uses TRBV7-8 and TRBJ2-3; D unclear. Trimming removed 7 bases at V and 2 bases at J, with 31 bases between. Germline V gene data show CDR1 as SGHVS and CDR2 as FQNEAQ. The CDR3 covers 20 residues. The CDR3 protein is CASIPSITKVVWGPTDTQYF. DNA of the CDR3: TGTGCCAGCATCCCTAGTATCACCAAGGTCGTATGGGGTCCCACAGATACGCAGTATTTT.

The chain employs TRBV7-2 and TRBJ1-2; 10 bases are shared with TRBD1. CDR3 size: 14 residues. CDR1 SGHTA and CDR2 FQGNSA come from the germline V gene. V trimming: 5 bases; J trimming: 7 bases; junction bases outside the gene matches: 7. This chain's CDR3 is CASSDIRDRGGYTF. DNA for the CDR3: TGTGCCAGCAGCGACATCCGGGACAGGGGTGGCTACACCTTC. The whole variable domain, remainder taken from reference TRBV7-2 and TRBJ1-2, is GAGVSQSPSNKVTEKGKDVELRCDPISGHTALYWYRQSLGQGLEFLIYFQGNSAPDKSGLPSDRFSAERTGGSVSTLTIQRTQQEDSAVYLCASSDIRDRGGYTFGSGTRLTVV.

For this clonotype: A junction boundary mismatches the germline segment, possibly from a read error. The rearrangement links TRBV24-1 to TRBJ1-2; D is undetermined. The germline CDR1 and CDR2 sequences are KGHDR and SFDVKD. This CDR3 comprises 13 residues. The CDR3 spells CATSDLGSSGCTF. CDR3 DNA: TGTGCCACCAGTGATTTAGGCTCGTCAGGCTGCACCTTC.

The chain uses TRBV11-1 and TRBJ2-3; no clear D gene. The CDR3 has 12 amino acids. Germline lookup yields CDR1 SGHAT and CDR2 FQDESV (reference sequence). The germline V and J ends were trimmed by 1 base and 10 bases, with 9 bases remaining between them. DNA for the CDR3: TGTGCCAGCAGCTTAGTCAGTAGGGCGCAGTATTTT. As protein: CASSLVSRAQYF.

The chain employs TRBV5-1 and TRBJ1-4; D is possibly TRBD1 (6 bases). The CDR3 runs 16 residues. V was cut by 0 bases and J by 7 bases, with 16 bases left in between. The germline gives CDR1 SGHRS, CDR2 YFSETQ. In DNA form, the CDR3 reads TGCGCCAGCAGCTTGGAGGGGGGCAGGGGCGTTGAAAAACTGTTTTTT. Protein sequence: CASSLEGGRGVEKLFF.

Worth noting for this clonotype: A junction end diverges from the germline sequence, so it may reflect a read error. The chain carries TRBV20-1 and TRBJ2-4; D is unclear. Germline CDR1 reads DFQATT; CDR2 reads SNEGSKA (reference sequence). The length of the CDR3 is 15 residues. The DNA for the CDR3 is TGCAGTGCTACCCCCGGCAGGCTGGCCAAAAACACTCAGTACTTC. This encodes CSATPGRLAKNTQYF.

The rearrangement joins TRBV6-5 to TRBJ2-1, with 11 bases lining up with TRBD1. The CDR3 has 18 residues. Germline V lookup: CDR1 MNHEY, CDR2 SVGAGI. Trimming took 2 bases from V and 4 from J; bases not matched to a gene: 10. The CDR3 sequence is CASSYPTTGTGGYNEQFF. CDR3 nucleotide sequence: TGTGCCAGCAGTTACCCAACCACCGGGACAGGGGGATACAATGAGCAGTTCTTC.

This clonotype was counted only a few times. This chain uses TRBV3-1 with TRBJ2-5, with 14 positions matching TRBD2. The CDR3 has 18 amino acids. The germline V gene encodes CDR1 LGHDT and CDR2 YNNKEL (reference sequence). V shed 3 bases and J 3 bases; nucleotides not matched to a gene: 9. CDR3 in amino acids: CASSHTGTSGSPKETQYF. The CDR3 DNA reads as TGTGCCAGCAGCCATACCGGGACTAGCGGGAGCCCCAAAGAGACCCAGTACTTC.

With regard to this clonotype: Sequence at one end of the junction differs from germline and may be a read error. The CDR3 here is CAISESMGQGKTNEKLFF. DNA of the CDR3: TGTGCCATAAGTGAGTCGATGGGACAGGGGAAGACTAATGAAAAACTGTTTTTT. This chain connects TRBV10-3 to TRBJ1-4, with 10 bases fitting TRBD1. CDR1 is ENHRY and CDR2 is SYGVKD in the germline V gene. The CDR3 has 18 amino acids.

This rearrangement joins TRBV9 to TRBJ2-5, with D perhaps assigned TRBD1 or TRBD2 (5 bases each). CDR1 SGDLS and CDR2 YYNGEE come from the germline V gene. This CDR3 has 14 amino acids. This CDR3 reads CASTGTFAEETQYF. CDR3 in DNA: TGTGCTTCGACTGGGACCTTTGCGGAAGAGACCCAGTACTTC.

V gene TRBV12-3 or TRBV12-4 combines with J gene TRBJ2-4; TRBD1 is a possible D gene (7 bases). The CDR3 is 16 amino acids. V was cut by 8 bases and J by 0 bases, with 17 bases left in between. The CDR3 loop reads CASLLNRGLAKNIQYF. CDR3 bases: TGTGCCAGCCTACTGAACAGGGGACTAGCCAAAAACATTCAGTACTTC.

This clonotype appeared a few times. The chain couples TRBV5-1 to TRBJ2-1; 8 bases align to TRBD1. The CDR3 is 16 residues long. Trimming removed 3 bases from V and 8 bases from J; junction bases left unmatched: 13. Germline values: CDR1 SGHRS, CDR2 YFSETQ. DNA of the CDR3: TGCGCCAGCAGCTATCCCCCCGGACAGGGTTGGGATGAGCAGTTCTTC. Its protein is CASSYPPGQGWDEQFF.

Only a few counts were recorded for this clonotype. The chain recombines TRBV5-1 with TRBJ2-5, with 8 nucleotides matching TRBD1. V gave up 3 bases and J gave up 4 bases; unmatched junction bases: 8. The CDR3 has 15 residues. The germline V gene has CDR1 SGHRS and CDR2 YFSETQ. Here the CDR3 DNA reads TGCGCCAGCAGCTCTTCAGGGGGCATGGGAGAGACCCAGTACTTC. Translated: CASSSSGGMGETQYF.

V and J are TRBV9 and TRBJ2-3, with D hard to call. This CDR3 has 15 residues. V was clipped by 0 bases and J by 2 bases, with 10 bases between them. Per germline, CDR1 SGDLS and CDR2 YYNGEE. The CDR3 sequence is CASSVVSDHTDTQYF. The DNA for the CDR3 is TGTGCCAGCAGCGTAGTCAGCGACCACACAGATACGCAGTATTTT.

This clonotype showed up just a few times. The chain has TRBV27 and TRBJ2-7; 11 bases are a match to TRBD1. Trimming took 6 bases from V and 3 from J; bases not matched to a gene: 7. The germline V gene encodes CDR1 MNHEY and CDR2 SMNVEV (reference sequence). CDR3 length equals 15 residues. The CDR3 coding sequence is TGTGCCAGCAGACCCTGGACAGGGGGCTTCTACGAGCAGTACTTC. Encoded protein: CASRPWTGGFYEQYF.

This chain uses TRBV7-9 with TRBJ1-2, with a weak D call TRBD1 (6 bases). Trimming took 5 bases from V and 2 from J, leaving 15 bases between them. This CDR3 is 15 amino acids long. CDR1 SEHNR and CDR2 FQNEAQ come from the germline V gene (reference sequence). The chain's CDR3 is CASSTTGIWNYGYTF. As DNA, the CDR3 is TGTGCCAGCAGCACTACAGGGATTTGGAACTATGGCTACACCTTC. Using reference TRBV7-9 and TRBJ1-2 for the parts outside the CDR3, the full variable domain is DTGVSQNPRHKITKRGQNVTFRCDPISEHNRLYWYRQTLGQGPEFLTYFQNEAQLEKSRLLSDRFSAERPKGSFSTLEIQRTEQGDSAMYLCASSTTGIWNYGYTFGSGTRLTVV.

This clonotype came up once. This chain links TRBV10-3 with TRBJ2-5; 8 nucleotides agree with TRBD2. Trimming cost V 0 bases and J 5 bases; bases outside gene matches: 5. This CDR3 contains 15 residues. Germline lookup yields CDR1 ENHRY and CDR2 SYGVKD. CDR3 nucleotide sequence: TGTGCCATCAGTGAGTCGAACGGGGGGGCTGAGACCCAGTACTTC. Amino acid sequence: CAISESNGGAETQYF.